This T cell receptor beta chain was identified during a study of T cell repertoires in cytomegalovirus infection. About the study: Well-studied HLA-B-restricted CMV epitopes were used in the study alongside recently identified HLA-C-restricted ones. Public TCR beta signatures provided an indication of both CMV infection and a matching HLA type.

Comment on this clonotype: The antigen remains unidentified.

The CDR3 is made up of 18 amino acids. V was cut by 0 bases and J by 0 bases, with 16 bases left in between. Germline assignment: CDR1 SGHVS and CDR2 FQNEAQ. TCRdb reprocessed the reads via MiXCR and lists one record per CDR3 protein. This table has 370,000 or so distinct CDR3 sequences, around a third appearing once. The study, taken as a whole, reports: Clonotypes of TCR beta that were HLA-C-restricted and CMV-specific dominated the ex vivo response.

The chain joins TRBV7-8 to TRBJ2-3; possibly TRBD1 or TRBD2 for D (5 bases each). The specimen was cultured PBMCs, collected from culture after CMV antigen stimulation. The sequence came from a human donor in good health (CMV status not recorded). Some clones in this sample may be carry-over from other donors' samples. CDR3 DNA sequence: TGTGCCAGCAGCTTAGCGATAGTGGGGCGGACTAGCACAGATACGCAGTATTTT. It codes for CASSLAIVGRTSTDTQYF.